This entry is about one T cell receptor (beta chain). This record comes from a study of T cell responses to AZD1222 COVID-19 vaccine. TCRdb keeps only in-frame clones here, not all; method: immunoSEQ multiplex PCR. The sample holds 130,000 to 150,000 clones; around 83% are singletons and the top ten take over 4%. This CDR3 spans 14 amino acids. Germline lookup yields CDR1 LNHDA and CDR2 SQIVND (reference sequence). The germline V and J ends were trimmed by 3 bases and 3 bases, with 11 bases remaining between them. This sample comprised peripheral blood, obtained on day 0 of MenACWY control vaccination. This sequence originates from an adult in good health. The V call is TRBV19, the J call TRBJ1-2; no clear D gene. The CDR3 here is CASSIEPADYGYTF. The DNA of the CDR3 is TGTGCCAGTAGTATCGAGCCGGCGGACTATGGCTACACCTTC.